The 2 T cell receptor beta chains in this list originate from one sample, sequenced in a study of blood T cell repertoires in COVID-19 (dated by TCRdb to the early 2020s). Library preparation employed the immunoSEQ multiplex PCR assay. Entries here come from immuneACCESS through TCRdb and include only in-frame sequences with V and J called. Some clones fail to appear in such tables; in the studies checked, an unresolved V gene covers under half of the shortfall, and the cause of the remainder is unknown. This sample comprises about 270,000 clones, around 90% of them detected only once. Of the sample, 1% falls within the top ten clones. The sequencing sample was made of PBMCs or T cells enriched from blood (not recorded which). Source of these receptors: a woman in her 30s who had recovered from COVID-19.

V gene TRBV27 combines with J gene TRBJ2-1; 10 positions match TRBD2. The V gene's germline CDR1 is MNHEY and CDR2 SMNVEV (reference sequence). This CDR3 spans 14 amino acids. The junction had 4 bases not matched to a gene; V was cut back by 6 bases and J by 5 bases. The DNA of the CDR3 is TGTGCCAGCAGACTAGCGGGGAGACACAATGAGCAGTTCTTC. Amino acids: CASRLAGRHNEQFF.

The CDR3 DNA follows: TGCGCCAGCAGCGGGGACAACTCCTACGAGCAGTACTTC. Translation: CASSGDNSYEQYF. The gene calls are TRBV5-1 and TRBJ2-7, with D tentatively TRBD1 (6 bases). CDR1 and CDR2 (germline): SGHRS, YFSETQ. The CDR3 runs 13 residues. V lost 4 bases and J lost 0, with 8 bases in between.